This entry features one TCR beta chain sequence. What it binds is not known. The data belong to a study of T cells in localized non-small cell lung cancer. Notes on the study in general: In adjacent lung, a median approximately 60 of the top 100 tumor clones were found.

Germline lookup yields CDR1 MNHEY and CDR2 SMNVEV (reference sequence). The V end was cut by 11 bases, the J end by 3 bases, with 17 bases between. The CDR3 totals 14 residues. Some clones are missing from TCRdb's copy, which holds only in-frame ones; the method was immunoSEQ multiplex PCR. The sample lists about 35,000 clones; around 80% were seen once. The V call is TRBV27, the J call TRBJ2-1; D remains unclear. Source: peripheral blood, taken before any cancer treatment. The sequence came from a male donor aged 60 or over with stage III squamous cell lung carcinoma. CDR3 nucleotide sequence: TGTGCCGCCGGGCTACAGTCGAACTACAATGAGCAGTTCTTC. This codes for CAAGLQSNYNEQFF.